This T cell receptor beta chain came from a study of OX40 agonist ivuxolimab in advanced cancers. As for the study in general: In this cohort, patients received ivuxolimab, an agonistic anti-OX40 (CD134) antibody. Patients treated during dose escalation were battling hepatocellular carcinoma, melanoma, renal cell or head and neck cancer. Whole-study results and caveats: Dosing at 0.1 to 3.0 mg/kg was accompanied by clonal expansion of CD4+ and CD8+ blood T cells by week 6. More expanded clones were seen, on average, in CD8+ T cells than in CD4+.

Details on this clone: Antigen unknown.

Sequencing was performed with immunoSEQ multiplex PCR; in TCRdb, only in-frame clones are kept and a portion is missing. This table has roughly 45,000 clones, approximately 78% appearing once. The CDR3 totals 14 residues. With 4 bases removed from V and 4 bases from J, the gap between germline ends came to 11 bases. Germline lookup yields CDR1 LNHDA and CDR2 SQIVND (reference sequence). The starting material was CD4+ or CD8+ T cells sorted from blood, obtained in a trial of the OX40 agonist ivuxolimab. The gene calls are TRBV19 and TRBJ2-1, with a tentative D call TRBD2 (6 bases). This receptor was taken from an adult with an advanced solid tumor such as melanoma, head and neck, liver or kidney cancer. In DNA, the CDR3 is TGTGCCAGTAGTACTGATAGCGGATACAATGAGCAGTTCTTC. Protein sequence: CASSTDSGYNEQFF.